The rows below give T cell receptor beta chains drawn from one sample of a study of cytomegalovirus exposure and HLA in healthy donors. The data were produced by immunoSEQ multiplex PCR, yet TCRdb's version contains in-frame clones alone and is incomplete. Seen here are about 160,000 clones, around 76% observed once, and the top ten hold roughly 1.6%. The source material was PBMCs. These receptors came from a girl between 5 and 17 years old in good health and CMV-seropositive. The CDR3 runs from the conserved cysteine through the conserved F or W. The D gene is left open where the match is weak. Clone sizes are given selectively: once, few, many, or a class where the clone is expanded.

.	TRBJ1-1	.	TRBV27	TGTGCCAGCAGTTTAAGCCGGAACACTGAAGCTTTCTTT	CASSLSRNTEAFF
.	TRBJ2-1	TRBD2	TRBV6-5	TGTGCCAGCAGATCTAGCGGGGGGGCCAATGAGCAGTTCTTC	CASRSSGGANEQFF
.	TRBJ1-2	.	TRBV2	TGTGCCAGCTCATTTAGTGCAGGCAACTATGGCTACACCTTC	CASSFSAGNYGYTF
.	TRBJ1-1	TRBD1	TRBV29-1	TGCAGCACATTGACAGGGGGTGACACTGAAGCTTTCTTT	CSTLTGGDTEAFF
once	TRBJ2-7	TRBD1	TRBV4-1	TGCGCCAGCAGCCAAGATGGGACAGACTACGAGCAGTACTTC	CASSQDGTDYEQYF
.	TRBJ1-2	.	TRBV28	TGTGCCAGCAGTTTACCAGGGGCAGGGACTAACTATGGCTACACCTTC	CASSLPGAGTNYGYTF
.	TRBJ1-1	TRBD1	TRBV28	TGTGCCAGCAGTTTAGGACATGAGGGGGCGTGGACTGAAGCTTTCTTT	CASSLGHEGAWTEAFF
.	TRBJ1-3	.	TRBV9	TGTGCCAGCAGCGTAGATATCTCTGGAAACACCATATATTTT	CASSVDISGNTIYF
.	TRBJ1-1	TRBD1	TRBV19	TGTGCCAGTAGTACACAGGGGGCAGGCACTGAAGCTTTCTTT	CASSTQGAGTEAFF
.	TRBJ2-7	.	TRBV19	TGTGCCAGTAGTAATGGCGACGGGGTCACCTACGAGCAGTACTTC	CASSNGDGVTYEQYF
.	TRBJ2-3	TRBD2	TRBV9	TGTGCCAGCAGCTCACAAACCCTAGCGGCCACAGATACGCAGTATTTT	CASSSQTLAATDTQYF
.	TRBJ2-7	.	TRBV14	TGTGCCAGCAGCCAAGGGAGAGGAGCCTACGAGCAGTACTTC	CASSQGRGAYEQYF
.	TRBJ2-5	.	TRBV23-1	TGCGCCAGCAGTCAAGATAGGGTGACACCCCCGGCGGGAGAGACCCAGTACTTC	CASSQDRVTPPAGETQYF
.	TRBJ2-7	.	TRBV14	TGTGCCAGCAGCCAAGTCCAGGGGATCTGGGGGCAGTACTTC	CASSQVQGIWGQYF
.	TRBJ1-2	TRBD1	TRBV7-9	TGTGCCAGCAGCTCGACAGGGTCTTATGGCTACACCTTC	CASSSTGSYGYTF
.	TRBJ2-1	.	TRBV7-2	TGTGCCAGCAGCTTAGAGAACGAACTTGAGCAGTTCTTC	CASSLENELEQFF
.	TRBJ1-1	.	TRBV28	TGTGCCAGCAGTTTACGCGGGTTGGTCACTGAAGCTTTCTTT	CASSLRGLVTEAFF
.	TRBJ2-5	.	TRBV5-1	TGCGCCAGCAGCTTTGTGAGGGCCCCTCAAGAGACCCAGTACTTC	CASSFVRAPQETQYF
.	TRBJ2-7	TRBD1	TRBV6-1	TGTGCCAGCAGACCCCGGGACAGGGGGTTGAACGAGCAGTACTTC	CASRPRDRGLNEQYF
.	TRBJ2-3	TRBD1	TRBV9	TGTGCCAGCAGCTCAAGACAGGGGGGGACAGATACGCAGTATTTT	CASSSRQGGTDTQYF
.	TRBJ2-3	TRBD2	TRBV11-3	TGTGCCAGCAGCGCCCGGACTAGCGGGAGTTCTTCCCCAGATACGCAGTATTTT	CASSARTSGSSSPDTQYF
.	TRBJ1-1	.	TRBV4-1	TGCGCCAGCAGCCAAAAGATCGGGGGGGGAGCTTTCTTT	CASSQKIGGGAFF
.	TRBJ2-7	.	TRBV4-3	TGCGCCAGCAGCCAAGACAGATACAGGGACGATAGCTCCTACGAGCAGTACTTC	CASSQDRYRDDSSYEQYF
.	TRBJ1-5	.	TRBV5-1	TGCGCCAGCAGCATCAGGGGCAATCAGCCCCAGCATTTT	CASSIRGNQPQHF
.	TRBJ2-7	.	TRBV20-1	TGCAGTGCTAGAGGCCCGGGAGAGCAGTACTTC	CSARGPGEQYF
.	TRBJ2-5	.	TRBV6-5	TGTGCCAGCAGTTACTTCCGGGACCAAGAGACCCAGTACTTC	CASSYFRDQETQYF
.	TRBJ2-7	.	TRBV11-2	TGTGCCAGCAGCTTACGCAGGGATGAGTACTCCTACGAGCAGTACTTC	CASSLRRDEYSYEQYF
.	TRBJ1-1	TRBD1	TRBV5-1	TGCGCCAGCAGCTTGGTATATGGGACAGGGAACACTGAAGCTTTCTTT	CASSLVYGTGNTEAFF
.	TRBJ1-5	TRBD1	TRBV30	TGTGCCTGGAGCCGGACAGGGGACAATCAGCCCCAGCATTTT	CAWSRTGDNQPQHF
.	TRBJ2-1	TRBD2	TRBV5-6	TGTGCCAGCAGCTTGTTGCTAGCGGCTTTCTACAATGAGCAGTTCTTC	CASSLLLAAFYNEQFF
.	TRBJ1-4	TRBD1	TRBV19	TGTGCCAGTAGTATTTGGACAGGGGGCGTTCCTAATGAAAAACTGTTTTTT	CASSIWTGGVPNEKLFF
few	TRBJ1-1	TRBD1	TRBV6-5	TGTGCCAGCAGCCCCAGGGGGCTTGAAGCTTTCTTT	CASSPRGLEAFF
.	TRBJ2-7	.	TRBV5-1	TGCGCCAGCAGCCCCCGCAAGAGCTCCTACGAGCAGTACTTC	CASSPRKSSYEQYF
.	TRBJ2-7	TRBD2	TRBV5-1	TGCGCCAGCAGCTTAGCGGGAAGTACCTACGAGCAGTACTTC	CASSLAGSTYEQYF
.	TRBJ2-7	.	TRBV6-1	TGTGCCAGCAGTGAAGGGCAGGGGACGACCTACGAGCAGTACTTC	CASSEGQGTTYEQYF
.	TRBJ1-5	.	TRBV7-2	TGTGCCAGCAGCTTAGGACAGATAGGGAATCAGCCCCAGCATTTT	CASSLGQIGNQPQHF
.	TRBJ2-3	.	TRBV5-4	TGTGCCAGCAGCAAGGACAACACAGATACGCAGTATTTT	CASSKDNTDTQYF
.	TRBJ1-5	.	TRBV15	TGTGCCACCAGCAGACGGGACATCCGCAATCAGCCCCAGCATTTT	CATSRRDIRNQPQHF
.	TRBJ2-7	.	TRBV30	TGTGCCTGGAGACGCAGGGCCTACGAGCAGTACTTC	CAWRRRAYEQYF
.	TRBJ2-5	TRBD1	TRBV7-9	TGTGCCAGCAGCCTGAGACAGGGGGTCGGAGAGACCCAGTACTTC	CASSLRQGVGETQYF
.	TRBJ2-1	TRBD1	TRBV5-1	TGCGCCAGCACCAGAGACAGGGGGGCGGGTGAGCAGTTCTTC	CASTRDRGAGEQFF